These T cell receptor beta chains were read from a single sample in a study of blood T cell repertoires in COVID-19. Some clones are missing from TCRdb's copy, which holds only in-frame ones; the method was immunoSEQ multiplex PCR. The sample has 180,000 or so clones, around four fifths seen once; the top ten hold approximately 6.9%. Material: peripheral blood. These TCRs come from a human donor with acute or convalescent COVID-19. The donor label of this sample is uncertain. CDR3s include the opening cysteine and the closing phenylalanine or tryptophan. A D gene is named only where the DNA matches it firmly. For some rows the clone size is stated as once, few or many, or as a class when expanded; others skip it.

>16|NA|TRBD1|TRBV5-4|TRBJ2-1
CASSLAGTGPYNEQFF
TGTGCCAGCAGCTTGGCCGGGACAGGGCCCTACAATGAGCAGTTCTTC
>13|NA|NA|TRBV11-2|TRBJ2-7
CASSLGLRYEQYF
TGTGCCAGCAGCTTAGGTCTTCGCTACGAGCAGTACTTC
>15|NA|TRBD1|TRBV27|TRBJ1-1
CASSLGTGRSTEAFF
TGTGCCAGCAGTTTAGGGACAGGGCGAAGCACTGAAGCTTTCTTT
>15|NA|TRBD1|TRBV28|TRBJ2-7
CASSSPAGGSYEQYF
TGTGCCAGCAGTTCTCCCGCAGGGGGCTCCTACGAGCAGTACTTC
>14|NA|TRBD1|TRBV9|TRBJ2-5
CASSLGQAIETQYF
TGTGCCAGCAGCTTAGGACAGGCGATAGAGACCCAGTACTTC
>15|NA|NA|TRBV5-4|TRBJ1-2
CASSLGGGEWQSYTF
TGTGCCAGCAGTTTGGGGGGAGGGGAATGGCAGAGCTACACCTTC
>17|NA|TRBD2|TRBV5-6|TRBJ2-3
CASSLNAGGRGVHTQYF
TGTGCCAGCAGCTTGAATGCGGGAGGGCGCGGGGTACATACGCAGTATTTT
>15|NA|TRBD1|TRBV19|TRBJ1-5
CASSVGQGSFGPQHF
TGTGCCAGTAGTGTGGGACAGGGTAGTTTTGGGCCCCAGCATTTT
>13|NA|NA|TRBV7-9|TRBJ2-7
CASSIGRSYEQYF
TGTGCCAGCAGCATTGGCAGGTCCTACGAGCAGTACTTC
>15|NA|TRBD2|TRBV11-2|TRBJ2-1
CASSVEPGLAAEQFF
TGTGCCAGCAGCGTCGAGCCGGGCCTAGCGGCTGAGCAGTTCTTC
>15|NA|NA|TRBV7-9|TRBJ1-3
CASSLAQASGNTIYF
TGTGCCAGCAGCTTAGCGCAGGCTTCTGGAAACACCATATATTTT
>15|NA|TRBD1|TRBV7-2|TRBJ2-7
CASSLTGGGLYEQYF
TGTGCCAGCAGCCTTACAGGGGGCGGCCTCTACGAGCAGTACTTC
>14|NA|NA|TRBV10-3|TRBJ1-1
CAISESFTRQEAFF
TGTGCCATCAGTGAGTCATTTACAAGACAGGAAGCTTTCTTT
>14|NA|TRBD2|TRBV29-1|TRBJ2-3
CSVVVREDTDTQYF
TGCAGCGTTGTGGTGCGGGAGGACACAGATACGCAGTATTTT
>12|NA|TRBD1|TRBV6-5|TRBJ1-1
CASSYQQGEAFF
TGTGCCAGCAGTTACCAACAGGGGGAAGCTTTCTTT
>13|NA|NA|TRBV5-4|TRBJ2-7
CASSLPGRYEQYF
TGTGCCAGCAGCTTACCAGGGAGGTACGAGCAGTACTTC
>13|NA|NA|TRBV9|TRBJ1-1
CASSAGGYTEAFF
TGTGCCAGCAGCGCCGGAGGATACACTGAAGCTTTCTTT
>13|NA|TRBD1|TRBV6-4|TRBJ1-1
CASSENRGTEAFF
TGTGCCAGCAGTGAGAACAGGGGGACTGAAGCTTTCTTT
>14|NA|TRBD1|TRBV5-1|TRBJ2-5
CASGWTGGWETQYF
TGCGCCAGCGGATGGACAGGAGGATGGGAGACCCAGTACTTC
>15|NA|NA|TRBV14|TRBJ1-2
CASSQELGVNYGYTF
TGTGCCAGCAGCCAAGAGCTGGGAGTTAACTATGGCTACACCTTC
>15|NA|NA|TRBV19|TRBJ2-7
CASSPQTRGSYEQYF
TGTGCCAGTAGCCCCCAGACCAGGGGCTCCTACGAGCAGTACTTC
>14|NA|NA|TRBV2|TRBJ1-2
CASSEGGLSWGYTF
TGTGCCAGCAGTGAAGGGGGACTTTCTTGGGGCTACACCTTC
>15|many|TRBD1|TRBV6-5|TRBJ1-2
CASSYSGTGAYGYTF
TGTGCCAGCAGTTACTCCGGGACAGGGGCCTATGGCTACACCTTC
>13|NA|NA|TRBV7-3|TRBJ1-1
CASSQQGGTEAFF
TGTGCCAGCAGCCAACAGGGTGGGACTGAAGCTTTCTTT
>15|NA|NA|TRBV2|TRBJ2-5
CASSDLEGGAETQYF
TGTGCCAGCAGTGATTTAGAGGGGGGGGCGGAGACCCAGTACTTC
>16|NA|NA|TRBV6-5|TRBJ1-6
CASSYSTRGRNSPLHF
TGTGCCAGCAGTTACTCGACTAGGGGCAGGAATTCACCCCTCCACTTT
>15|NA|TRBD1|TRBV19|TRBJ1-4
CASSLPGQANEKLFF
TGTGCCAGTAGCCTCCCGGGACAGGCTAATGAAAAACTGTTTTTT
>13|NA|NA|TRBV7-9|TRBJ1-1
CASSLQGYTEAFF
TGTGCCAGCAGCTTACAGGGTTACACTGAAGCTTTCTTT
>16|NA|NA|TRBV11-2|TRBJ1-2
CASSSPRRRGNYGYTF
TGTGCCAGCAGCTCCCCTCGGCGAAGGGGGAACTATGGCTACACCTTC
>15|NA|NA|TRBV6-6|TRBJ2-5
CASSDGGLGSETQYF
TGTGCCAGCAGTGACGGGGGACTCGGCTCGGAGACCCAGTACTTC